In its sample, the clone carrying this TCR beta chain was seen a few times. Its matching antigen is unknown. TCRdb called the RT-PCR reads again in MiXCR, with one record for every CDR3 protein. The sample comprises about 700,000 distinct CDR3 sequences, 11% to 15% of which are singletons, and 6.5% to 8.5% rests with the top ten. These data originate in a study of response to subunit inactivated influenza vaccine. Study-wide points: The authors put forward the suggestion that each seasonal influenza vaccination may bring in only a limited number of new T cells.

The V gene's germline CDR1 is MGHDK and CDR2 SYGVNS. The CDR3 has 14 residues. Deletions cut 1 base from V and 5 bases from J, with 8 bases between. V and J are TRBV25-1 and TRBJ2-2; D is perhaps TRBD1 (6 bases). This specimen consisted of PBMCs from blood, obtained 14 to 15 days before vaccination. The origin of this receptor is a man between 45 and 60 years old who received an inactivated influenza vaccine. The CDR3 DNA sequence: TGTGCCAGCAGTGAATGGACAGAGACCGGGGAGCTGTTTTTT. It translates to CASSEWTETGELFF.